Listed here are 32 T cell receptor beta chains from one sample, sequenced in a study of T cell responses to AZD1222 COVID-19 vaccine. Using immunoSEQ multiplex PCR, the repertoire was profiled, and TCRdb retains in-frame clones only, with some absent. This table has 170,000 or so clones, approximately 90% appearing once. The source material was peripheral blood, sampled on day 0 of AZD1222 vaccination. All receptors come from an adult in good health.

The chain has TRBV27 and TRBJ1-3, with a possible D match to TRBD1 (5 bases). The CDR3 spans 14 residues. The germline CDR1 and CDR2 sequences are MNHEY and SMNVEV (reference sequence). The V end lost 8 bases, the J end lost 4 bases, and 15 bases lay between the germline ends. CDR3 in DNA: TGTGCCAGCGGCCCGTGGGGGTTAGGAAACACCATATATTTT. Its translation: CASGPWGLGNTIYF.

The chain links TRBV7-2 to TRBJ1-5; D is uncertain. The CDR3 has 15 amino acids. V lost 4 bases to trimming and J lost 3 bases, with 13 bases between them. Germline CDR1 and CDR2: SGHTA and FQGNSA. CDR3: CASSSRLGSNQPQHF. The DNA of the CDR3 is TGTGCCAGCAGCTCAAGGCTGGGTTCCAATCAGCCCCAGCATTTT.

A single count supports this clone. The chain carries TRBV12-3 or TRBV12-4 and TRBJ2-7, with D uncertain. The CDR3 spans 12 residues. V dropped 3 bases and J dropped 0 bases, with 3 bases sitting between them. The CDR3 is CASSFHSYEQYF. The CDR3 region has the DNA TGTGCCAGCAGTTTCCACTCCTACGAGCAGTACTTC.

The chain is built from TRBV2 and TRBJ1-5, with TRBD1 as a possible D gene (5 bases). The germline V gene encodes CDR1 SNHLY and CDR2 FYNNEI. Trimming pared 7 bases from V and 5 bases from J, leaving 21 bases between. The length of the CDR3 is 16 residues. The CDR3 DNA is TGTGCCAGCACCGTCGATGCGGCTCGGGGGGATCAGCCCCAGCATTTT. Its translation is CASTVDAARGDQPQHF.

The chain uses TRBV2 and TRBJ2-1, with 14 bases identical to TRBD2. The length of the CDR3 is 19 residues. Germline V CDR1 and CDR2: SNHLY, FYNNEI. J gave up 4 bases and V 4 bases, and 12 bases lay outside the gene matches. CDR3 sequence: CASSVGQGRTSGGYNEQFF. CDR3 coding DNA: TGTGCCAGCAGTGTCGGACAGGGCCGGACTAGCGGGGGGTACAATGAGCAGTTCTTC.

The rearrangement links TRBV14 to TRBJ1-4, with a possible D match to TRBD1 (5 bases). CDR3 size: 15 residues. V was trimmed by 6 bases and J by 6 bases, leaving 17 bases between them. Germline assignment: CDR1 SGHDN and CDR2 FVKESK. The CDR3 reads CASSRTGGRDEKLFF. The CDR3 coding sequence is TGTGCCAGCAGTCGAACTGGGGGACGAGATGAAAAACTGTTTTTT. Complete variable domain (other parts from reference TRBV14 and TRBJ1-4): EAGVTQFPSHSVIEKGQTVTLRCDPISGHDNLYWYRRVMGKEIKFLLHFVKESKQDESGMPNNRFLAERTGGTYSTLKVQPAELEDSGVYFCASSRTGGRDEKLFFGSGTQLSVL.

Worth noting for this clone: At one of its ends the junction is not consistent with the germline gene, which may arise from a read error. This chain joins TRBV4-2 and TRBJ2-1; 7 bases align to TRBD2. CDR3 size: 13 residues. CDR1 and CDR2 (germline): LGHNA, YNFKEQ. The CDR3: CASSQRDYDEQFF. Here the CDR3 DNA reads TGTGCCAGCAGCCAACGGGACTACGATGAGCAGTTCTTC.

The rearrangement joins TRBV19 to TRBJ1-2; D uncertain. The CDR3 sequence is 10 residues long. The V gene lost 6 bases and the J gene lost 6 bases, with 5 bases spanning the gap. The germline CDR1 and CDR2 sequences are LNHDA and SQIVND (reference sequence). CDR3: CASRRDGYTF. CDR3 sequence (DNA): TGTGCCAGTAGAAGGGATGGCTACACCTTC.

The rearrangement joins TRBV21-1 to TRBJ1-2. TRBV21-1 is a pseudogene locus. The CDR3 is 17 residues long. The CDR3 sequence is CASRRGRGQYKNYGYTF. In DNA form, the CDR3 reads TGTGCCAGCAGACGGGGGCGAGGCCAGTACAAAAACTATGGCTACACCTTC.

This clone was recorded only once. V is TRBV3-1 (or the pseudogene TRBV3-2) and J is TRBJ2-3; 11 nucleotides line up with TRBD2. Losses at the gene ends were 4 bases for V and 1 base for J; bases not matched to a gene: 7. Germline CDR1 is LGHDT and CDR2 is YNNKEL (reference sequence). The CDR3 runs to 17 residues. This CDR3 is CASSLAGGGGGTDTQYF. CDR3 nucleotide sequence: TGTGCCAGCAGCCTAGCGGGGGGGGGCGGTGGCACAGATACGCAGTATTTT.

The chain recombines TRBV29-1 with TRBJ1-1; 7 bases map to TRBD1. With V trimmed by 1 base and J by 9 bases, 8 bases remained unmatched. CDR1 is SQVTM and CDR2 is ANQGSEA in the germline V gene. This CDR3 has 13 residues. The CDR3 region has the DNA TGCAGCGTTGAAGTAGGAGGGGGCTCCAAAGCTTTCTTT. Translation: CSVEVGGGSKAFF.

The rearrangement links TRBV19 to TRBJ1-2; possibly TRBD1 for D (6 bases). CDR1 is LNHDA and CDR2 is SQIVND in the germline V gene (reference sequence). V gave up 7 bases and J gave up 7 bases, with 13 bases separating them. The CDR3 length is 12 residues. The CDR3 sequence: CASTRGAGGYTF. The DNA of the CDR3 is TGTGCCAGTACGAGGGGGGCTGGTGGCTACACCTTC.

This chain links TRBV24-1 with TRBJ2-2; D is ambiguous. CDR3 length: 13 amino acids. The V gene's germline CDR1 is KGHDR and CDR2 SFDVKD. Trimming stripped 3 bases from V and 7 bases from J, with 8 bases between. The CDR3 region has the DNA TGTGCCACCAGTGATCTAGTGGGCGGGGAGCTGTTTTTT. It translates to CATSDLVGGELFF.

This clone came up a few times. The genes are TRBV14 and TRBJ2-7; D remains ambiguous. Germline V CDR1 and CDR2: SGHDN, FVKESK. This CDR3 comprises 13 residues. V lost 1 base, J lost 4 bases, and 8 bases lay in between. The CDR3 region is CASSQGHAYEQYF. In DNA, the CDR3 is TGTGCCAGCAGCCAAGGGCACGCATACGAGCAGTACTTC.

The CDR3 nucleotides are TGTGCCAGCTGGACTTGGGCGGGGAACTCCTACGAGCAGTACTTC. Protein: CASWTWAGNSYEQYF. V usage is TRBV5-6 and J usage is TRBJ2-7; D may be TRBD2 (6 bases). Trimming shortened V by 7 bases and J by 0 bases, and 17 bases separated the two germline ends. CDR1 and CDR2 (germline): SGHDT, YYEEEE. The CDR3 is made up of 15 amino acids.

The rearrangement uses TRBV11-2 and TRBJ2-3, with D tentatively TRBD2 (7 bases). Per the germline V gene, CDR1 is SGHAT and CDR2 is FQNNGV. V lost 3 bases and J 5 bases, leaving 15 bases between the germline ends. The CDR3 runs 15 residues. CDR3 in DNA: TGTGCCAGCAGCTTGGTTCCTAGGGGGGGAGATACGCAGTATTTT. It yields the protein CASSLVPRGGDTQYF.

V is TRBV5-1 and J is TRBJ2-7, with TRBD2 matching over 12 bases. CDR1 and CDR2 from the germline V gene are SGHRS and YFSETQ. The V segment lost 2 bases and the J segment 7 bases; nucleotides outside the gene matches: 7. CDR3 length equals 15 residues. The CDR3 spells CASSFLAGGPGEQYF. The CDR3, as DNA: TGCGCCAGCAGCTTCCTAGCGGGGGGGCCGGGAGAGCAGTACTTC.

This sequence joins TRBV18 and TRBJ2-1; TRBD1 or TRBD2 may be the D gene (5 bases each). This CDR3 comprises 16 residues. V was pared by 2 bases and J by 1 base, with 12 bases between. Germline CDR1 KGHSH, CDR2 LQKENI. The CDR3 protein is CASSPGTLLSYNEQFF. The CDR3 nucleotides are TGTGCCAGCTCACCAGGGACCCTACTATCCTACAATGAGCAGTTCTTC.

The chain couples TRBV1 to TRBJ2-3; the D call of TRBD1 is as the table states it, not checked on the DNA. TRBV1 is a listed pseudogene. The CDR3 is made up of 18 amino acids. CDR3 sequence reads: CTSSQSPGTGGPGYTQYF. The CDR3 DNA sequence: TGCACCAGCAGCCAAAGCCCGGGGACAGGGGGCCCTGGATATACGCAGTATTTT.

This chain links TRBV18 with TRBJ2-7, with no clear D. The CDR3 contains 14 residues. The germline gives CDR1 KGHSH, CDR2 LQKENI. V lost 2 bases and J 5 bases, leaving 13 bases between the germline ends. The CDR3 protein is CASSPGAGFNEQYF. CDR3 coding DNA: TGTGCCAGCTCACCAGGTGCCGGGTTCAACGAGCAGTACTTC.

The J gene is TRBJ2-7, the V gene TRBV27; 7 bases are shared with TRBD1. Unmatched junction bases numbered 4, after V lost 8 bases and J lost 0 bases. The CDR3 sequence is 13 residues long. In germline, CDR1 is MNHEY, CDR2 SMNVEV (reference sequence). CDR3 nucleotides: TGTGCCAGCCGGGCAGGGGGCTCCTACGAGCAGTACTTC. Translation gives CASRAGGSYEQYF.

The gene calls are TRBV30 and TRBJ1-2, with 7 positions matching TRBD1. J lost 2 bases, V lost 0 bases, and 3 bases had no gene match. Per germline, CDR1 GTSNPN and CDR2 SVGIG (reference sequence). This CDR3 is built from 14 residues. CDR3 sequence: CAWSVGGGNYGYTF. CDR3 bases: TGTGCCTGGAGTGTAGGAGGGGGCAACTATGGCTACACCTTC.

The rearrangement joins TRBV24-1 to TRBJ2-7, with D perhaps TRBD2 (5 bases). This CDR3 is 14 amino acids long. V gave up 4 bases and J gave up 1 base, with 10 bases separating them. Germline CDR1 is KGHDR and CDR2 is SFDVKD. CDR3 region: CATSEPLESYEQYF. The DNA for the CDR3 is TGTGCCACCAGTGAGCCACTAGAATCCTACGAGCAGTACTTC.

There are a few counts of this clone. The J gene is TRBJ2-7, the V gene TRBV7-9, with D possibly TRBD2 on 6 matching bases. Germline V gives CDR1 SEHNR, CDR2 FQNEAQ (reference sequence). The germline V and J ends were trimmed by 4 bases and 1 base, with 17 bases remaining between them. The CDR3 spans 16 residues. In DNA form, the CDR3 reads TGTGCCAGCAGCTCCGGGGAGGACCTCTGGTCCTACGAGCAGTACTTC. Translation gives CASSSGEDLWSYEQYF.

The chain uses TRBV4-3 and TRBJ2-7; weak D call: TRBD2 (6 bases). There are 14 residues in the CDR3. CDR1 is LGHNA and CDR2 is YSLEER in the germline V gene. Trimming removed 9 bases from V and 2 bases from J, with 17 bases in between. The CDR3 loop reads CASPREEGTYEQYF. CDR3 bases: TGCGCCAGTCCCCGCGAGGAGGGGACCTACGAGCAGTACTTC.

The genes are TRBV24-1 and TRBJ2-2; 8 nucleotides line up with TRBD2. The length of the CDR3 is 18 residues. J gave up 0 bases and V 8 bases, and 13 bases lay outside the gene matches. The germline CDR1 and CDR2 sequences are KGHDR and SFDVKD. The chain's CDR3 is CATNNAGGVPPNTGELFF. DNA of the CDR3: TGTGCCACCAACAACGCGGGGGGTGTTCCCCCGAACACCGGGGAGCTGTTTTTT.

The V and J genes are TRBV7-3 and TRBJ1-2, with TRBD1 as a possible D gene (5 bases). V lost 4 bases and J lost 6, with 12 bases in between. Germline assignment: CDR1 SGHTA and CDR2 FQGTGA. CDR3 length: 13 amino acids. The CDR3 sequence: CASSWGRAHGYTF. The CDR3 nucleotides read TGTGCCAGCAGCTGGGGACGGGCGCATGGCTACACCTTC.

This CDR3 reads CASSSGRSSYNEQFF. The CDR3, as DNA: TGCGCCAGCAGCTCCGGACGAAGCTCCTACAATGAGCAGTTCTTC. This chain connects TRBV5-1 to TRBJ2-1; D uncertain. Germline V lookup: CDR1 SGHRS, CDR2 YFSETQ. The V and J ends lost 3 bases and 0 bases respectively, with 10 bases between them. The CDR3 is 15 amino acids.

The chain uses TRBV4-2 and TRBJ2-7, with 12 bases aligning to TRBD1. CDR1 and CDR2 from the germline V gene are LGHNA and YNFKEQ. The CDR3 length is 16 residues. The J segment lost 5 bases and the V segment lost 0 bases, leaving 5 bases of the junction unmatched. CDR3 amino acids: CASSQEDGTGGHEQYF. The CDR3 DNA is TGTGCCAGCAGCCAAGAGGACGGGACAGGGGGCCACGAGCAGTACTTC.

V is TRBV4-3 and J is TRBJ2-3; 10 nucleotides match TRBD2. This CDR3 contains 16 residues. Trimming at V came to 3 bases and at J to 6 bases, leaving 9 bases not matched to a gene. Germline V CDR1 and CDR2: LGHNA, YSLEER. The CDR3 reads CASSHRAGGRMDTQYF. CDR3 in DNA: TGCGCCAGCAGCCATCGAGCGGGGGGGCGTATGGATACGCAGTATTTT.

This clone was counted once. This chain joins TRBV6-2 or TRBV6-3 and TRBJ1-4; 9 nucleotides agree with TRBD1. Germline CDR1 reads MNHEY; CDR2 reads SVGEGT. This CDR3 contains 18 residues. V dropped 5 bases and J dropped 0; count of bases not matched to a gene: 10. CDR3 residues: CASSPARTGVATNEKLFF. In nucleotides, the CDR3 is TGTGCCAGCAGTCCCGCGCGGACAGGGGTCGCAACTAATGAAAAACTGTTTTTT.

This chain links TRBV12-3 or TRBV12-4 with TRBJ1-4; no clear D. Trimming left V 3 bases short and J 8 bases short, with 4 bases between. This CDR3 has 11 amino acids. As DNA, the CDR3 is TGTGCCAGCAGTTTGGGGGAAAAACTGTTTTTT. Translating gives CASSLGEKLFF.